The sequence of this T cell receptor beta chain was determined in a study of T cells after somatic rescue of genetic block. The CDR3 consists of 15 residues. Trimming removed 3 bases from V and 3 bases from J; junction bases left unmatched: 7. Germline V gene data show CDR1 as SGHVS and CDR2 as FQNEAQ. Profiled with immunoSEQ multiplex PCR; TCRdb holds only in-frame clones, not every one. This table holds under 8,500 clones, around 85% found once. J is TRBJ2-5 and V is TRBV7-8; 7 nucleotides align to TRBD2. Sequenced sample: peripheral blood mononuclear cells (PBMCs). This receptor was obtained from a boy aged 5-17 years. The CDR3 loop is CASSFLLAVKETQYF. CDR3 in DNA: TGTGCCAGCAGCTTTCTCCTAGCGGTAAAAGAGACCCAGTACTTC.